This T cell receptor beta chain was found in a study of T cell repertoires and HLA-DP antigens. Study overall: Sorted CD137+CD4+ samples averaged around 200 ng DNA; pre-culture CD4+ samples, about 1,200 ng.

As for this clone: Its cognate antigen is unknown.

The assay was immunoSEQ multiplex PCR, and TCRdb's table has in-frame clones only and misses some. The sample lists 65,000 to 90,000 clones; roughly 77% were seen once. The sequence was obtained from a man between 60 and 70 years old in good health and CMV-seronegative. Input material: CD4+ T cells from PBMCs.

This chain's CDR3 is CASSPGTGENEKLFF. The CDR3 DNA reads TGTGCCAGCAGCCCTGGGACAGGGGAAAATGAAAAACTGTTTTTT. This chain links TRBV7-6 with TRBJ1-4, with 10 positions matching TRBD1. Per germline, CDR1 SGHVS and CDR2 FNYEAQ. After removal of 5 bases from V and 5 bases from J, the junction contained 5 bases not matched to a gene. The CDR3 sequence is 15 residues long.